One sample yielded the 13 T cell receptor beta chains listed below, sequenced in a study of T cells in localized non-small cell lung cancer. Here immunoSEQ multiplex PCR was the method, and the copy in TCRdb shows in-frame clones only, minus some. The table lists about 24,000 clones, roughly 88% of them singletons. Sequencing was performed on peripheral blood mononuclear cells, taken before any cancer treatment. The source of these receptors is a woman between 35 and 70 years old with stage III lung adenocarcinoma.

CDR3 in amino acids: CASSLGRRGGTTDTQYF. The CDR3 region has the DNA TGTGCCAGCAGCTTAGGTAGGAGGGGGGGGACCACAGATACGCAGTATTTT. The chain joins TRBV13 to TRBJ2-3, with TRBD2 as a possible D gene (7 bases). V lost 0 bases, J lost 2 bases, and 15 bases lay in between. Germline CDR1 reads PRHDT; CDR2 reads FYEKMQ (reference sequence). The CDR3 loop spans 17 amino acids. The full variable domain, with the rest looked up from reference TRBV13 and TRBJ2-3, is AAGVIQSPRHLIKEKRETATLKCYPIPRHDTVYWYQQGPGQDPQFLISFYEKMQSDKGSIPDRFSAQQFSDYHSELNMSSLELGDSALYFCASSLGRRGGTTDTQYFGPGTRLTVL.

The chain has TRBV29-1 and TRBJ2-2; TRBD1 agrees at 10 bases. CDR3 length: 18 residues. Germline loops: CDR1 SQVTM, CDR2 ANQGSEA. V was clipped by 6 bases and J by 5 bases; unmatched bases: 18. CDR3 sequence: CSVSIPRDRGHLTGELFF. CDR3 DNA sequence: TGCAGCGTCTCAATCCCCCGGGACAGGGGCCACCTGACCGGGGAGCTGTTTTTT.

J is TRBJ2-3 and V is TRBV7-9; D is tentatively TRBD1 or TRBD2 (6 bases each). Looked up from germline, CDR1 is SEHNR and CDR2 is FQNEAQ (reference sequence). This CDR3 contains 15 residues. V was clipped by 5 bases and J by 5 bases, with 17 bases between them. The CDR3 coding sequence is TGTGCCAGCAGCAGCTTCCGGGGGCCGGGAGATACGCAGTATTTT. Amino acid sequence: CASSSFRGPGDTQYF.

The J gene is TRBJ1-1, the V gene TRBV6-5; no clear D. Germline CDR1 reads MNHEY; CDR2 reads SVGAGI. The V end was cut by 2 bases, the J end by 6 bases, with 16 bases between. This CDR3 has 15 amino acids. The CDR3 sequence is CASSYSGRGFSEAFF. The CDR3 bases are TGTGCCAGCAGTTACAGCGGCAGAGGTTTTTCTGAAGCTTTCTTT.

This chain links TRBV6-5 with TRBJ1-2; D remains unclear. V was trimmed by 4 bases and J by 5 bases, leaving 8 bases between them. Germline V gene lookup returns CDR1 MNHEY and CDR2 SVGAGI. The CDR3 runs 12 residues. This CDR3 reads CASSSGPYGYTF. CDR3 in DNA: TGTGCCAGCAGTTCCGGACCTTATGGCTACACCTTC.

CDR3 sequence reads: CASSEEVQPQHF. In DNA, the CDR3 is TGTGCCAGCAGTGAAGAGGTTCAGCCCCAGCATTTT. This chain uses TRBV2 with TRBJ1-5; D uncertain. CDR3 length: 12 amino acids. Germline V gives CDR1 SNHLY, CDR2 FYNNEI. The V end lost 1 base, the J end lost 6 bases, and 4 bases lay between the germline ends.

The genes are TRBV7-9 and TRBJ1-4, with D tentatively TRBD1 (6 bases). Trimming stripped 0 bases from V and 7 bases from J, with 15 bases between. From germline, CDR1 is SEHNR and CDR2 FQNEAQ (reference sequence). This CDR3 is 16 amino acids long. CDR3 nucleotide sequence: TGTGCCAGCAGCTTAGCACTAGGGGGTGTCGGTGAAAAACTGTTTTTT. It yields the protein CASSLALGGVGEKLFF.

The rearrangement joins TRBV30 to TRBJ2-7; either TRBD1 or TRBD2 may supply D (6 bases each). The CDR3 covers 16 residues. Germline V CDR1 and CDR2: GTSNPN, SVGIG (reference sequence). The V gene lost 5 bases and the J gene lost 2 bases, with 22 bases spanning the gap. CDR3 loop: CAWGGGTGTAAYEQYF. CDR3 DNA sequence: TGTGCCTGGGGAGGGGGGACCGGGACCGCCGCCTACGAGCAGTACTTC.

V and J are TRBV29-1 and TRBJ2-7, with 9 bases lining up with TRBD2. The J segment lost 0 bases and the V segment lost 5 bases, leaving 5 bases of the junction unmatched. The CDR3 contains 14 residues. The germline V gene encodes CDR1 SQVTM and CDR2 ANQGSEA. CDR3 protein: CSVYGGRASYEQYF. The DNA for the CDR3 is TGCAGCGTTTATGGCGGGAGGGCCTCCTACGAGCAGTACTTC.

J is TRBJ2-5 and V is TRBV7-2; 9 nucleotides align to TRBD2. CDR1 and CDR2 from the germline V gene are SGHTA and FQGNSA. The CDR3 is 18 residues long. The J segment lost 5 bases and the V segment lost 1 base, leaving 14 bases of the junction unmatched. CDR3 sequence (DNA): TGTGCCAGCAGCTTAGTTCGTCGGGTAGCGGGGGCCCGGGAGACCCAGTACTTC. It yields the protein CASSLVRRVAGARETQYF.

The chain is built from TRBV6-5 and TRBJ2-7; D remains unclear. This CDR3 has 15 residues. Trimming shortened V by 5 bases and J by 1 base, and 15 bases separated the two germline ends. Per the germline V gene, CDR1 is MNHEY and CDR2 is SVGAGI. The CDR3, as DNA: TGTGCCAGCAGTCCCCGGGCAGGCGGATCCTACGAGCAGTACTTC. Translating gives CASSPRAGGSYEQYF.

The gene calls are TRBV4-2 and TRBJ2-2, with 13 bases lining up with TRBD2. CDR1 and CDR2 from the germline V gene are LGHNA and YNFKEQ. This CDR3 contains 17 residues. With V trimmed by 7 bases and J by 6 bases, 11 bases remained unmatched. The CDR3 DNA sequence: TGTGCCAGCAACTCAGGACTAGCGGGAGTAGGTGCCGGGGAGCTGTTTTTT. It translates to CASNSGLAGVGAGELFF.

The DNA for the CDR3 is TGTGCCAGCAGTGGAGGTAGCGGATACACCGGGGAGCTGTTTTTT. Residues: CASSGGSGYTGELFF. The chain employs TRBV2 and TRBJ2-2, with a possible D match to TRBD2 (6 bases). Per the germline V gene, CDR1 is SNHLY and CDR2 is FYNNEI. Trimming stripped 4 bases from V and 3 bases from J, with 12 bases between. This CDR3 has 15 amino acids.